Listed here are 10 T cell receptor beta chains from one sample, sequenced in a study of cytomegalovirus exposure and HLA in healthy donors. Only in-frame clones appear in the TCRdb table, and some are missing; sequencing was by immunoSEQ multiplex PCR. The sample lists a few hundred thousand clones; about 90% were seen once. The source material was PBMCs. These receptors were obtained from a man aged 18-30 years in good health and CMV-seropositive.

The chain is built from TRBV6-5 and TRBJ2-1, with 7 nucleotides matching TRBD1. J was trimmed by 8 bases and V by 8 bases; bases with no gene match: 12. The germline CDR1 and CDR2 sequences are MNHEY and SVGAGI. This CDR3 has 14 residues. The CDR3 nucleotides are TGTGCCAGCGGAAATAGAGGGGGCCTGGATGAGCAGTTCTTC. This translates into CASGNRGGLDEQFF.

The V and J genes are TRBV28 and TRBJ2-7; 7 positions agree with TRBD2. In germline, CDR1 is MDHEN, CDR2 SYDVKM. V gave up 7 bases and J gave up 3 bases; unmatched junction bases: 12. The CDR3 spans 15 residues. The CDR3 sequence: CASTTPQGGDYEQYF. DNA for the CDR3: TGTGCCAGCACCACCCCCCAGGGAGGGGACTACGAGCAGTACTTC.

This clone came up a few times. The CDR3 nucleotides are TGTGCCAGCAGCCAAGATTCTTTGCGACAGGTCCTTACCATTCAGTACTTC. Its protein product is CASSQDSLRQVLTIQYF. This chain uses TRBV4-2 with TRBJ2-4; D might be TRBD1 (6 bases). The CDR3 length is 17 residues. Germline V gives CDR1 LGHNA, CDR2 YNFKEQ. Trimming removed 0 bases from V and 9 bases from J, with 21 bases in between.

The V gene is TRBV4-1, the J gene TRBJ2-1; D may match TRBD1 or TRBD2 (5 bases each). The CDR3 spans 15 residues. V lost 3 bases and J lost 4, with 13 bases in between. CDR1 and CDR2 (germline): MGHRA, YSYEKL. The CDR3 DNA reads as TGCGCCAGCAGCCAGGACTGGGGGAGTTACAATGAGCAGTTCTTC. It specifies CASSQDWGSYNEQFF.

This chain uses TRBV28 with TRBJ2-1; 11 nucleotides align to TRBD2. This CDR3 is built from 17 residues. The ends lost 5 bases at V and 3 bases at J; junction bases unmatched: 9. The germline V gene has CDR1 MDHEN and CDR2 SYDVKM. CDR3 loop: CASSIRLAGRFYNEQFF. The CDR3 DNA follows: TGTGCCAGCAGTATACGACTAGCGGGAAGGTTCTACAATGAGCAGTTCTTC. The full variable domain, in which reference TRBV28 and TRBJ2-1 provide the parts outside the CDR3, is DVKVTQSSRYLVKRTGEKVFLECVQDMDHENMFWYRQDPGLGLRLIYFSYDVKMKEKGDIPEGYSVSREKKERFSLILESASTNQTSMYLCASSIRLAGRFYNEQFFGPGTRLTVL.

Regarding this clone: In this CDR3 the conserved last residue, phenylalanine or tryptophan, is missing, so a read error is likely. The limits of the CDR3 on the DNA are not certain, so only TCRdb's listed CDR3 is given. This chain uses TRBV6-4 with TRBJ2-7. The CDR3 has 8 amino acids, counting both end residues. The germline CDR1 and CDR2 sequences are MRHNA and SNTAGT. The CDR3 protein is CASSDLIY.

The V gene is TRBV6-1, the J gene TRBJ1-5; possibly TRBD1 for D (6 bases). Deletions cut 2 bases from V and 5 bases from J, with 13 bases between. The CDR3 covers 15 residues. In germline, CDR1 is MNHNS, CDR2 SASEGT. CDR3 nucleotides: TGTGCCAGCAGTGAACTGGGGGGCTTTGATCAGCCCCAGCATTTT. Its protein product is CASSELGGFDQPQHF.

The chain carries TRBV29-1 and TRBJ1-1; 7 nucleotides align to TRBD1. CDR3 length: 12 residues. Unmatched junction bases numbered 4, after V lost 4 bases and J lost 5 bases. Germline V gene lookup returns CDR1 SQVTM and CDR2 ANQGSEA. The CDR3 nucleotides are TGCAGCGTTGTGGGCAGGGGGACTGAAGCTTTCTTT. Protein product: CSVVGRGTEAFF.

The chain has TRBV28 and TRBJ1-1, with D unresolved. The CDR3 has 12 residues. Trimming took off 8 bases at V and 7 bases at J, with 14 bases between the two ends. The germline CDR1 and CDR2 sequences are MDHEN and SYDVKM. DNA for the CDR3: TGTGCCAGCGAGGCGGTCCCGGGTGAAGCTTTCTTT. It specifies CASEAVPGEAFF.

V gene TRBV9 combines with J gene TRBJ2-5; 9 bases agree with TRBD2. Germline loops: CDR1 SGDLS, CDR2 YYNGEE. The CDR3 length is 15 residues. Unmatched junction bases numbered 5, after V lost 2 bases and J lost 3 bases. As DNA, the CDR3 is TGTGCCAGCAGCGTTGTGACTAGCGGTAAAGAGACCCAGTACTTC. Translation: CASSVVTSGKETQYF.